A single sample is the source of the 22 T cell receptor beta chains below, sequenced in a study of blood T cell repertoires in COVID-19. Libraries were prepared by immunoSEQ multiplex PCR; TCRdb keeps only in-frame clonotypes and omits some of them. Of roughly 300,000 clones in the sample, over 75% were seen once. Material: PBMCs or T cells enriched from blood (not recorded which). The receptors originated from a woman aged 25 to 39 who had recovered from COVID-19.

This clone was seen a handful of times. The DNA of the CDR3 is TGTGCCAGCACCTCACTAAACTCGAATCGGGATACGCAGTATTTT. It yields the protein CASTSLNSNRDTQYF. V gene TRBV7-2 combines with J gene TRBJ2-3; no firm D call. The CDR3 runs to 15 residues. Germline V gene sequence: CDR1 SGHTA, CDR2 FQGNSA. Deletions cut 7 bases from V and 6 bases from J, with 20 bases between.

This clone occurred a few times. V usage is TRBV28 and J usage is TRBJ1-2, with D tentatively TRBD1 (6 bases). Germline CDR1 reads MDHEN; CDR2 reads SYDVKM. V lost 7 bases and J lost 4, with 22 bases in between. This CDR3 spans 16 amino acids. CDR3 bases: TGTGCCAGCACTAATTTTGGGACGACAGGAGGCTATGGCTACACCTTC. It specifies CASTNFGTTGGYGYTF.

The chain carries TRBV12-3 or TRBV12-4 and TRBJ1-6; 8 positions agree with TRBD1. CDR3 length: 13 amino acids. Germline trimming cut 6 bases from V and 10 bases from J; bases unmatched to any gene: 5. CDR3 region: CASRTGEGSPLHF. Here the CDR3 DNA reads TGTGCCAGCAGGACAGGGGAGGGATCACCCCTCCACTTT.

The chain couples TRBV11-3 to TRBJ2-1; 7 bases are shared with TRBD2. The trim removed 3 bases at V and 8 bases at J, leaving 4 bases unmatched. CDR1 is SGHNT, CDR2 YENEEA, per germline. The CDR3 contains 13 residues. The CDR3, as DNA: TGTGCCAGCAGCTTTACCCGGGGGGATGAGCAGTTCTTC. Translation: CASSFTRGDEQFF.

The rearrangement uses TRBV21-1 and TRBJ2-5; the listed D gene, TRBD1, was not tested against the DNA. TRBV21-1 is listed as a pseudogene. This CDR3 comprises 15 residues. CDR3 bases: TGTGCCAGCAGCAAAGCGGCCAGGGGTCGAGAGACCCAGTACTTC. Translating it yields CASSKAARGRETQYF.

The chain recombines TRBV2 with TRBJ2-2; TRBD1 is a possible D gene (5 bases). V was clipped by 6 bases and J by 6 bases, with 11 bases between them. CDR1 is SNHLY and CDR2 is FYNNEI in the germline V gene. The CDR3 sequence is 13 residues long. Here the CDR3 reads CASSVMTAGELFF. The CDR3 nucleotides read TGTGCCAGCAGCGTCATGACAGCCGGGGAGCTGTTTTTT.

The gene calls are TRBV6-2 or TRBV6-3 and TRBJ2-7; the match to TRBD2 covers 11 bases. The V and J ends lost 6 bases and 4 bases, in that order; junction bases with no gene match: 2. CDR3 length: 13 amino acids. Germline V gene sequence: CDR1 MNHEY, CDR2 SVGEGT. In nucleotides, the CDR3 is TGTGCCAGCAGCGGGACTAGCGGTTACGAGCAGTACTTC. This gives the protein CASSGTSGYEQYF.

This sequence joins TRBV6-5 and TRBJ2-7, with TRBD2 identical over 7 bases. Germline CDR1 MNHEY, CDR2 SVGAGI. The CDR3 has 15 amino acids. Trimming at V came to 2 bases and at J to 6 bases, leaving 10 bases not matched to a gene. This chain's CDR3 is CASSYGGPPGGEQYF. The CDR3 coding sequence is TGTGCCAGCAGTTACGGGGGTCCCCCGGGGGGCGAGCAGTACTTC.

About this clone: The junction and the germline gene differ at one end; a read error may be behind it. The genes are TRBV6-2 or TRBV6-3 and TRBJ2-7; 8 nucleotides align to TRBD2. CDR3 length: 16 residues. Per the germline V gene, CDR1 is MNHEY and CDR2 is SVGEGT. The CDR3 DNA follows: TGTGCCAGCAGTAACTCCGGGACTAGGGGAAGTCGGGAGCAGTACTTC. It codes for CASSNSGTRGSREQYF.

The chain links TRBV5-1 to TRBJ2-1, with D hard to call. The CDR3 is 14 residues long. Germline-derived CDR1 and CDR2 are SGHRS and YFSETQ. V was clipped by 0 bases and J by 1 base, with 5 bases between them. CDR3 DNA: TGCGCCAGCAGCTTGGACTATTCCTACAATGAGCAGTTCTTC. It is translated as CASSLDYSYNEQFF.

The J gene is TRBJ2-7, the V gene TRBV7-2, with D possibly TRBD2 on 6 matching bases. Germline CDR1 and CDR2: SGHTA and FQGNSA. The CDR3 runs 13 residues. Trimming cost V 2 bases and J 2 bases, with 7 bases left between them. The CDR3: CASSLTGAYEQYF. The CDR3 DNA reads TGTGCCAGCAGCTTAACGGGAGCCTACGAGCAGTACTTC.

This chain links TRBV5-1 with TRBJ2-3, with TRBD2 matching over 7 bases. Germline V gene lookup returns CDR1 SGHRS and CDR2 YFSETQ. CDR3 length equals 15 residues. The V and J ends lost 2 bases and 1 base, in that order; junction bases with no gene match: 4. The chain's CDR3 is CASSFREGGTDTQYF. DNA for the CDR3: TGCGCCAGCAGCTTTAGGGAGGGAGGCACAGATACGCAGTATTTT.

This chain links TRBV7-2 with TRBJ2-1; 14 bases line up with TRBD2. The CDR3 consists of 15 residues. Trimming at V came to 1 base and at J to 9 bases, leaving 2 bases not matched to a gene. Germline values: CDR1 SGHTA, CDR2 FQGNSA. CDR3 sequence (DNA): TGTGCCAGCAGCTTAGAAGGGACTAGCGGGAGTGAGCAGTTCTTC. Translating gives CASSLEGTSGSEQFF.

The table lists this clone with a count of one. The rearrangement uses TRBV5-1 and TRBJ2-5; the match to TRBD1 covers 8 bases. Germline V gives CDR1 SGHRS, CDR2 YFSETQ. J gave up 0 bases and V 0 bases, and 7 bases lay outside the gene matches. The CDR3 is 17 residues long. This CDR3 is CASSLAATGAYQETQYF. The CDR3 bases are TGCGCCAGCAGCTTGGCCGCGACAGGGGCCTACCAAGAGACCCAGTACTTC. Full variable domain (outside the CDR3, taken from reference TRBV5-1 and TRBJ2-5): KAGVTQTPRYLIKTRGQQVTLSCSPISGHRSVSWYQQTPGQGLQFLFEYFSETQRNKGNFPGRFSGRQFSNSRSEMNVSTLELGDSALYLCASSLAATGAYQETQYFGPGTRLLVL.

The chain carries TRBV5-6 and TRBJ2-1; the match to TRBD1 covers 8 bases. Germline V gives CDR1 SGHDT, CDR2 YYEEEE. This CDR3 is 12 amino acids long. J was trimmed by 9 bases and V by 4 bases; bases with no gene match: 3. CDR3 region: CASSRQGPEQFF. The CDR3 DNA is TGTGCCAGCAGCCGACAGGGGCCTGAGCAGTTCTTC.

The chain combines TRBV29-1 with TRBJ2-5, with D maybe TRBD2 (6 bases). This CDR3 is built from 13 residues. Trimming stripped 7 bases from V and 4 bases from J, with 16 bases between. The germline V gene encodes CDR1 SQVTM and CDR2 ANQGSEA. CDR3 amino acids: CSAGTVRGETQYF. CDR3 nucleotide sequence: TGCAGCGCCGGGACTGTAAGGGGAGAGACCCAGTACTTC. Filled out from reference TRBV29-1 and TRBJ2-5, the complete variable domain reads SAVISQKPSRDICQRGTSLTIQCQVDSQVTMMFWYRQQPGQSLTLIATANQGSEATYESGFVIDKFPISRPNLTFSTLTVSNMSPEDSSIYLCSAGTVRGETQYFGPGTRLLVL.

V usage is TRBV14 and J usage is TRBJ2-5; 8 bases align to TRBD1. V dropped 1 base and J dropped 5; count of bases not matched to a gene: 6. In germline, CDR1 is SGHDN, CDR2 FVKESK. This CDR3 comprises 15 residues. Written as DNA, the CDR3 is TGTGCCAGCAGCCAAGCCCTTTACAGGGGGGAGACCCAGTACTTC. It specifies CASSQALYRGETQYF.

The rearrangement links TRBV14 to TRBJ2-5, with D tentatively TRBD1 (5 bases). This CDR3 has 15 residues. The V and J ends lost 3 bases and 1 base respectively, with 12 bases between them. Germline V lookup: CDR1 SGHDN, CDR2 FVKESK. The CDR3 DNA reads TGTGCCAGCAGCCAGAGGAGACAGCTCCAAGAGACCCAGTACTTC. Residues: CASSQRRQLQETQYF. The full variable domain, rest sourced from reference TRBV14 and TRBJ2-5, is EAGVTQFPSHSVIEKGQTVTLRCDPISGHDNLYWYRRVMGKEIKFLLHFVKESKQDESGMPNNRFLAERTGGTYSTLKVQPAELEDSGVYFCASSQRRQLQETQYFGPGTRLLVL.

V is TRBV7-3 and J is TRBJ2-1, with 7 nucleotides matching TRBD2. J gave up 0 bases and V 2 bases, and 7 bases lay outside the gene matches. The CDR3 extends over 17 amino acids. Germline lookup yields CDR1 SGHTA and CDR2 FQGTGA. In DNA form, the CDR3 reads TGTGCCAGCAGCTTAGCGCTGGGGGGGAGCTCCTACAATGAGCAGTTCTTC. It yields the protein CASSLALGGSSYNEQFF.

Comment on this clone: The germline gene is not matched at one end of the junction; a read error may be the cause. This chain links TRBV7-9 with TRBJ2-2, with 9 bases that match TRBD2. The CDR3 runs to 11 residues. Germline values: CDR1 SEHNR, CDR2 FQNEAQ (reference sequence). The DNA for the CDR3 is TGCCTTAGCGGGAGAACCGGGGAGCTGTTTTTT. It codes for CLSGRTGELFF.

This chain joins TRBV9 and TRBJ2-3; 8 bases line up with TRBD1. J was trimmed by 6 bases and V by 3 bases; bases with no gene match: 3. CDR1 and CDR2 from the germline V gene are SGDLS and YYNGEE. The CDR3 loop spans 13 amino acids. CDR3 loop: CASSDGQGDTQYF. The DNA of the CDR3 is TGTGCCAGCAGCGACGGACAGGGTGATACGCAGTATTTT.

The DNA for the CDR3 is TGTGCCTGGTCTCAGGACACTCTCTACGAGCAGTACTTC. Its protein is CAWSQDTLYEQYF. J is TRBJ2-7 and V is TRBV30; D is perhaps TRBD1 (5 bases). Deletions cut 5 bases from V and 3 bases from J, with 14 bases between. CDR1 and CDR2 from the germline V gene are GTSNPN and SVGIG (reference sequence). The CDR3 contains 13 residues.